One sample yielded the 10 T cell receptor beta chains listed below, sequenced in a study of blood T cell repertoires in COVID-19. The data were produced by immunoSEQ multiplex PCR, yet TCRdb's version contains in-frame clones alone and is incomplete. This table holds more than 90,000 clones, roughly 80% found once. The sample comprised peripheral blood. These TCRs come from a man older than 75 with acute or convalescent COVID-19.

This chain links TRBV30 with TRBJ1-1; tentatively, D is TRBD1 (5 bases). The CDR3 is 12 amino acids. CDR1 and CDR2 from the germline V gene are GTSNPN and SVGIG (reference sequence). V was pared by 8 bases and J by 0 bases, with 10 bases between. Here the CDR3 reads CARQFMNTEAFF. In DNA form, the CDR3 reads TGTGCCCGACAGTTCATGAACACTGAAGCTTTCTTT.

The CDR3 nucleotides are TGTGCCAGCAGATGCCGACCTCCGGACAGCCCCCAAGAGACCCAGTACTTC. This gives the protein CASRCRPPDSPQETQYF. The V gene is TRBV28, the J gene TRBJ2-5; weak D call: TRBD1 (6 bases). The CDR3 contains 17 residues. Trimming removed 6 bases from V and 1 base from J, with 21 bases in between. The germline gives CDR1 MDHEN, CDR2 SYDVKM.

The chain has TRBV27 and TRBJ2-7, with TRBD1 matching over 7 bases. CDR1 and CDR2 from the germline V gene are MNHEY and SMNVEV (reference sequence). The CDR3 runs to 15 residues. J was trimmed by 1 base and V by 6 bases; bases with no gene match: 9. The CDR3 bases are TGTGCCAGCAGCCCCCACCGGGACAGTTCCTACGAGCAGTACTTC. As protein: CASSPHRDSSYEQYF.

The chain is built from TRBV7-9 and TRBJ1-1, with TRBD1 matching 9 bases. After removal of 5 bases from V and 7 bases from J, the junction contained 14 bases not matched to a gene. This CDR3 region has 16 residues. Germline values: CDR1 SEHNR, CDR2 FQNEAQ (reference sequence). CDR3 region: CASSHTGTGKMREAFF. CDR3 bases: TGTGCCAGCAGCCACACCGGGACAGGGAAGATGCGTGAAGCTTTCTTT.

Here the CDR3 reads CASSPSSSVETQYF. The CDR3 DNA reads as TGTGCCAGCAGCCCCTCGAGCTCGGTAGAGACCCAGTACTTC. This rearrangement joins TRBV7-9 to TRBJ2-5; D is ambiguous. V lost 5 bases, J lost 4 bases, and 14 bases lay in between. The CDR3 has 14 residues. Germline CDR1 SEHNR, CDR2 FQNEAQ (reference sequence).

The rearrangement joins TRBV29-1 to TRBJ1-3; 10 bases are shared with TRBD1. This CDR3 comprises 11 residues. Germline trimming cut 7 bases from V and 11 bases from J; bases unmatched to any gene: 5. Germline V gene sequence: CDR1 SQVTM, CDR2 ANQGSEA. The CDR3 loop is CSGRDRGSIYF. DNA of the CDR3: TGCAGCGGGAGGGACAGGGGATCCATATATTTT.

This chain uses TRBV18 with TRBJ1-3; a possible D gene is TRBD1 (5 bases). This CDR3 has 17 residues. V lost 1 base and J 3 bases, leaving 16 bases between the germline ends. Germline V gives CDR1 KGHSH, CDR2 LQKENI. CDR3 nucleotide sequence: TGTGCCAGCTCACCACTGGGGCCAGGGATGAGTGGAAACACCATATATTTT. Encoded protein: CASSPLGPGMSGNTIYF. Looking up the rest from reference TRBV18 and TRBJ1-3 gives the full variable domain: NAGVMQNPRHLVRRRGQEARLRCSPMKGHSHVYWYRQLPEEGLKFMVYLQKENIIDESGMPKERFSAEFPKEGPSILRIQQVVRGDSAAYFCASSPLGPGMSGNTIYFGEGSWLTVV.

V gene TRBV28 combines with J gene TRBJ2-2, with 8 bases lining up with TRBD1. CDR3 length: 15 residues. Per the germline V gene, CDR1 is MDHEN and CDR2 is SYDVKM. Trimming removed 7 bases from V and 6 bases from J; junction bases left unmatched: 10. For the CDR3, the DNA is TGTGCCAGCACAAGGACAGGGAGAAATGCCGGGGAGCTGTTTTTT. This translates into CASTRTGRNAGELFF.

The chain links TRBV6-1 to TRBJ1-5; perhaps TRBD1 as D (5 bases). V lost 0 bases and J 3 bases, leaving 9 bases between the germline ends. The CDR3 spans 15 residues. The germline gives CDR1 MNHNS, CDR2 SASEGT. In DNA form, the CDR3 reads TGTGCCAGCAGTGAAGCCGGAGGGACCAATCAGCCCCAGCATTTT. This gives the protein CASSEAGGTNQPQHF.

J is TRBJ1-4 and V is TRBV28; TRBD1 matches at 7 bases. CDR3 length equals 17 residues. V was pared by 5 bases and J by 4 bases, with 13 bases of the junction left unmatched. The germline V gene encodes CDR1 MDHEN and CDR2 SYDVKM. The CDR3 DNA reads as TGTGCCAGCAGTCGCCGGGACAGCGGTCCTCGTAATGAAAAACTGTTTTTT. It codes for CASSRRDSGPRNEKLFF.